Below are 26 T cell receptor beta chains sequenced from a single sample in a study of blood T cell repertoires in COVID-19. Sequencing used immunoSEQ multiplex PCR; TCRdb keeps in-frame clones, though not all of them. Of 150,000 to 200,000 clones listed, approximately 83% are singletons. Input material: peripheral blood. The receptors were sampled from a man in his fifties or sixties with acute or convalescent COVID-19.

The chain carries TRBV7-2 and TRBJ2-3; a weak D match, TRBD2 (5 bases). This CDR3 contains 15 residues. Germline assignment: CDR1 SGHTA and CDR2 FQGNSA. V was shortened by 5 bases and J by 7 bases, with 19 bases between the two germline ends. Here the CDR3 reads CASSALGSTQNTQYF. CDR3 nucleotides: TGTGCCAGCAGCGCCCTGGGGAGTACACAAAATACGCAGTATTTT. Using reference TRBV7-2 and TRBJ2-3 for the parts outside the CDR3, the full variable domain is GAGVSQSPSNKVTEKGKDVELRCDPISGHTALYWYRQSLGQGLEFLIYFQGNSAPDKSGLPSDRFSAERTGGSVSTLTIQRTQQEDSAVYLCASSALGSTQNTQYFGPGTRLTVL.

The rearrangement uses TRBV5-1 and TRBJ2-1; weak D call: TRBD2 (6 bases). V was cut by 2 bases and J by 7 bases, with 10 bases left in between. Germline CDR1 and CDR2: SGHRS and YFSETQ. CDR3 length: 13 amino acids. The CDR3 coding sequence is TGCGCCAGCAGCTTCACCGGGACTAATGAGCAGTTCTTC. It translates to CASSFTGTNEQFF.

This clone showed up just once. The J gene is TRBJ1-1, the V gene TRBV5-1, with TRBD1 identical over 7 bases. The CDR3 has 13 residues. Germline V gene lookup returns CDR1 SGHRS and CDR2 YFSETQ. With 5 bases clipped from V and 1 base from J, the junction kept 2 bases outside the gene matches. CDR3 sequence: CASSRTGNTEAFF. In DNA, the CDR3 is TGCGCCAGCAGTAGGACAGGGAACACTGAAGCTTTCTTT.

The J gene is TRBJ1-6, the V gene TRBV6-6, with 8 positions matching TRBD1. Looked up from germline, CDR1 is MNHNY and CDR2 is SVGAGI (reference sequence). V dropped 6 bases and J dropped 7; count of bases not matched to a gene: 8. The CDR3 spans 15 residues. The CDR3 reads CASRTRGQGNSPLHF. The CDR3 DNA is TGTGCCAGCAGGACCAGGGGGCAGGGGAATTCACCCCTCCACTTT.

The chain recombines TRBV4-1 with TRBJ2-7; D is uncertain. The germline gives CDR1 MGHRA, CDR2 YSYEKL. The CDR3 sequence is 12 residues long. V shed 6 bases and J shed 6 bases, with 12 bases lying between them. The CDR3 region is CASSSERFEQYF. For the CDR3, the DNA is TGCGCCAGCAGTAGTGAGAGGTTCGAGCAGTACTTC.

This chain connects TRBV4-1 to TRBJ2-7; 10 nucleotides line up with TRBD1. With 4 bases clipped from V and 0 bases from J, the junction kept 3 bases outside the gene matches. The CDR3 has 15 amino acids. The germline gives CDR1 MGHRA, CDR2 YSYEKL. CDR3 nucleotides: TGCGCCAGCAGCCCGGGACAGGGGAGCTCCTACGAGCAGTACTTC. This translates into CASSPGQGSSYEQYF.

V and J are TRBV6-5 and TRBJ1-4; tentatively, D is TRBD1 (6 bases). CDR1 is MNHEY and CDR2 is SVGAGI in the germline V gene. V was pared by 4 bases and J by 1 base, with 7 bases between. The CDR3 runs to 14 residues. In DNA, the CDR3 is TGTGCCAGCAGTTGGACAGAAACTAATGAAAAACTGTTTTTT. Translating gives CASSWTETNEKLFF.

The gene calls are TRBV2 and TRBJ2-7, with TRBD1 matching over 7 bases. V gave up 8 bases and J gave up 1 base; unmatched junction bases: 8. The CDR3 consists of 14 residues. Germline CDR1 is SNHLY and CDR2 is FYNNEI. CDR3 sequence (DNA): TGTGCCAGCCAGGCTGGGACAGCTTCCTACGAGCAGTACTTC. It codes for CASQAGTASYEQYF.

J is TRBJ2-3 and V is TRBV24-1; 7 bases fit TRBD2. V lost 3 bases to trimming and J lost 2 bases; unmatched junction nucleotides: 4. The CDR3 consists of 15 residues. The V gene's germline CDR1 is KGHDR and CDR2 SFDVKD. The CDR3 coding sequence is TGTGCCACCAGTGATCCCGGGACTAACACAGATACGCAGTATTTT. It yields the protein CATSDPGTNTDTQYF.

The V and J genes are TRBV11-2 and TRBJ2-4; D is perhaps TRBD1 (7 bases). V lost 8 bases and J lost 8, with 22 bases in between. Germline values: CDR1 SGHAT, CDR2 FQNNGV. This CDR3 has 15 residues. In DNA form, the CDR3 reads TGTGCCAGCGGGACTCGGACAGGCCTGAGGGACATTCAGTACTTC. Protein: CASGTRTGLRDIQYF.

The chain uses TRBV7-9 and TRBJ2-1; 9 bases agree with TRBD2. V lost 5 bases, J lost 9 bases, and 8 bases stayed unmatched. The CDR3 is made up of 14 amino acids. The germline V gene has CDR1 SEHNR and CDR2 FQNEAQ (reference sequence). The CDR3 DNA reads TGTGCCAGCAGCGTTAGCGGGAGCGGTGCTGAGCAGTTCTTC. This translates into CASSVSGSGAEQFF.

This rearrangement joins TRBV6-5 to TRBJ1-1; D unresolved. The CDR3 is 13 amino acids. Germline V lookup: CDR1 MNHEY, CDR2 SVGAGI. The ends were cut back, 2 bases at V and 5 bases at J, with 9 bases in the middle. The CDR3 loop is CASSYVAGTEAFF. In DNA form, the CDR3 reads TGTGCCAGCAGTTACGTCGCGGGGACTGAAGCTTTCTTT.

The genes are TRBV18 and TRBJ2-7; a weak D match, TRBD2 (6 bases). V was trimmed by 1 base and J by 0 bases, leaving 7 bases between them. CDR3 length: 14 amino acids. Germline CDR1 KGHSH, CDR2 LQKENI. The chain's CDR3 is CASSPRRDSYEQYF. CDR3 coding DNA: TGTGCCAGCTCACCACGGAGGGACTCCTACGAGCAGTACTTC.

The chain uses TRBV5-1 and TRBJ1-2; TRBD1 agrees at 8 bases. The CDR3 runs to 15 residues. The V gene's germline CDR1 is SGHRS and CDR2 YFSETQ. The junction had 13 bases not matched to a gene; V was cut back by 4 bases and J by 8 bases. CDR3 protein: CASSITLDRGDGYTF. The CDR3 DNA reads as TGCGCCAGCAGCATAACTTTAGACAGGGGAGACGGCTACACCTTC. The full variable domain, with the rest looked up from reference TRBV5-1 and TRBJ1-2, is KAGVTQTPRYLIKTRGQQVTLSCSPISGHRSVSWYQQTPGQGLQFLFEYFSETQRNKGNFPGRFSGRQFSNSRSEMNVSTLELGDSALYLCASSITLDRGDGYTFGSGTRLTVV.

V usage is TRBV7-9 and J usage is TRBJ2-1; 13 bases are a match to TRBD2. J lost 4 bases, V lost 5 bases, and 8 bases had no gene match. CDR3 size: 17 residues. The germline gives CDR1 SEHNR, CDR2 FQNEAQ (reference sequence). CDR3 loop: CASSPQGLAGLYNEQFF. The CDR3 region has the DNA TGTGCCAGCAGCCCCCAGGGACTAGCGGGACTATACAATGAGCAGTTCTTC.

The rearrangement links TRBV28 to TRBJ1-2, with a possible D match to TRBD1 (5 bases). This CDR3 comprises 16 residues. The V gene lost 6 bases and the J gene lost 2 bases, with 19 bases spanning the gap. CDR1 and CDR2 from the germline V gene are MDHEN and SYDVKM. The CDR3 DNA reads as TGTGCCAGCAGGTCCCACCGCGGGGCGGGGAACTATGGCTACACCTTC. Its translation is CASRSHRGAGNYGYTF.

The chain links TRBV5-1 to TRBJ2-7; D is perhaps TRBD2 (5 bases). CDR1 is SGHRS, CDR2 YFSETQ, per germline. The CDR3 has 15 amino acids. V gave up 1 base and J gave up 7 bases, with 18 bases separating them. CDR3 sequence reads: CASSLTAGLIGEQYF. CDR3 sequence (DNA): TGCGCCAGCAGCTTGACGGCGGGCCTGATTGGAGAGCAGTACTTC.

V is TRBV2 and J is TRBJ2-3; TRBD1 matches 9 bases. The germline V gene has CDR1 SNHLY and CDR2 FYNNEI. This CDR3 contains 15 residues. With 4 bases clipped from V and 3 bases from J, the junction kept 5 bases outside the gene matches. CDR3 residues: CASSVGTGRTDTQYF. CDR3 in DNA: TGTGCCAGCAGTGTAGGGACAGGGAGGACAGATACGCAGTATTTT.

The V call is TRBV29-1, the J call TRBJ2-3; D is possibly TRBD2 (5 bases). V was shortened by 7 bases and J by 0 bases, with 17 bases between the two germline ends. The CDR3 length is 15 residues. The germline V gene encodes CDR1 SQVTM and CDR2 ANQGSEA. The CDR3 sequence: CSGWAQRISTDTQYF. DNA for the CDR3: TGCAGCGGGTGGGCTCAGCGGATTAGCACAGATACGCAGTATTTT.

The chain is built from TRBV6-8 and TRBJ1-6; no firm D call. Germline V CDR1 and CDR2: MNHGY, SAAAGT. The length of the CDR3 is 12 residues. The ends were cut back, 2 bases at V and 9 bases at J, with 5 bases in the middle. CDR3 DNA sequence: TGTGCCAGCAGTTACCCACTTTCACCCCTCCACTTT. Protein: CASSYPLSPLHF.

For this clone: No DNA is shown, since the ends of the CDR3 on it are uncertain; the CDR3 is the one TCRdb lists. The chain employs TRBV29-1 and TRBJ2-5; whether TRBD2, the table's D call, matches the DNA was not checked. Germline loops: CDR1 SQVTM, CDR2 ANQGSEA. The length of the CDR3 is 13 amino acids, counting both ends. CDR3 sequence reads: CSVGPGLGETQYF.

The V gene is TRBV3-1 (or the pseudogene TRBV3-2), the J gene TRBJ2-1; possibly TRBD1 for D (5 bases). The CDR3 sequence is 15 residues long. V dropped 2 bases and J dropped 9 bases, with 17 bases sitting between them. Germline CDR1 and CDR2: LGHDT and YNNKEL (reference sequence). The CDR3 region is CASSQYHRIWGEQFF. The DNA for the CDR3 is TGTGCCAGCAGCCAATACCACAGGATTTGGGGTGAGCAGTTCTTC.

The chain joins TRBV9 to TRBJ2-1, with no clear D. Between the trimmed V and J ends, which lost 4 bases and 4 bases, there was a span of 15 bases. CDR1 and CDR2 (germline): SGDLS, YYNGEE. The CDR3 has 15 residues. The CDR3 spells CASSLTRSPYNEQFF. In nucleotides, the CDR3 is TGTGCCAGCAGCCTTACCCGGTCCCCTTACAATGAGCAGTTCTTC.

The chain has TRBV28 and TRBJ2-5; 7 bases align to TRBD2. This CDR3 spans 12 amino acids. Germline V gives CDR1 MDHEN, CDR2 SYDVKM. V dropped 4 bases and J dropped 5; count of bases not matched to a gene: 1. CDR3 in amino acids: CASSSGGETQYF. The CDR3 bases are TGTGCCAGCAGTTCCGGGGGGGAGACCCAGTACTTC.

The V call is TRBV20-1, the J call TRBJ1-2; the D gene is possibly TRBD1 (6 bases). The V gene's germline CDR1 is DFQATT and CDR2 SNEGSKA (reference sequence). The CDR3 loop spans 14 amino acids. V lost 3 bases and J 5 bases, leaving 16 bases between the germline ends. CDR3 loop: CSASESGQGYGYTF. CDR3 sequence (DNA): TGCAGTGCTAGTGAGTCAGGGCAGGGGTATGGCTACACCTTC.

The chain links TRBV9 to TRBJ2-2; TRBD2 agrees at 7 bases. Germline lookup yields CDR1 SGDLS and CDR2 YYNGEE. The CDR3 contains 15 residues. The V and J ends lost 3 bases and 7 bases, in that order; junction bases with no gene match: 9. The CDR3 DNA follows: TGTGCCAGCAGCGGAGATGGCGGGAGCATCGGGGAGCTGTTTTTT. Protein product: CASSGDGGSIGELFF.